Detailed here is one T cell receptor beta chain. Its antigen is unidentified. These data are taken from a study of identical twins. MiXCR, applied by TCRdb to the 5' RACE reads, yields one record per CDR3 protein. The sample has about 690,000 distinct CDR3 sequences; roughly 6% are singletons. Findings and limits, study-wide: Carriage of fewer insertions was seen in abundant cord blood beta clonotypes, whereas memory repertoires showed none.

The TCR sequence derives from a man aged 18 to 30 in good health. The sample taken for sequencing was naive T cells sorted from blood.

CDR3 amino acids: CASSPPVGQVTGELFF. The CDR3 bases are TGTGCCAGCAGCCCTCCCGTGGGACAGGTCACCGGGGAGCTGTTTTTT. The V gene is TRBV9, the J gene TRBJ2-2; 8 nucleotides align to TRBD1. The germline V gene encodes CDR1 SGDLS and CDR2 YYNGEE. Trimming cost V 4 bases and J 4 bases; bases outside gene matches: 9. The CDR3 extends over 16 amino acids.